The present TCR beta chain was sequenced within a study of shared clonotypes between healthy human individuals. The germline gives CDR1 SGHTA, CDR2 FQGNSA. The CDR3 contains 15 residues. With 6 bases removed from V and 4 bases from J, the gap between germline ends came to 19 bases. Healthy HIV-negative adults without recent acute infections or vaccinations served as donors. Generated by immunoSEQ multiplex PCR, the TCRdb table keeps only in-frame clones and is missing some. Of about 2,500,000 clones detected, approximately 92% appear once; the ten largest clones hold 0.14%. Sequences were obtained from naive CD4+ T cells sorted from blood. Noted subset: CD45RA+ positively selected. The TCR comes from a man between 18 and 35 years old in good health. The chain carries TRBV7-2 and TRBJ2-7, with a tentative D call TRBD2 (8 bases). The CDR3 region is CASSQGGSGSYEQYF. DNA for the CDR3: TGTGCCAGCAGTCAGGGGGGAAGCGGGAGTTACGAGCAGTACTTC.